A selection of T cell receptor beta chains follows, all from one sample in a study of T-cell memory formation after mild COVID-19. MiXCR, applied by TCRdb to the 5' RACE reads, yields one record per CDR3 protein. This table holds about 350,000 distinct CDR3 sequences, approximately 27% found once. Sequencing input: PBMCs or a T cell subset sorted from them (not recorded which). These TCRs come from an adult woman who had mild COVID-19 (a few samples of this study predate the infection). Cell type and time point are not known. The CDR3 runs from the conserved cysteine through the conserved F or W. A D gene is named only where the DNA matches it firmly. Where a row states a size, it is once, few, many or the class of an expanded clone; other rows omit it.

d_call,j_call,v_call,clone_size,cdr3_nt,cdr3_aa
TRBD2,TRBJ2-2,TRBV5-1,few,TGCGCCAGCAGCTTGGCTTTAGCGGGGAACACCGGGGAGCTGTTTTTT,CASSLALAGNTGELFF
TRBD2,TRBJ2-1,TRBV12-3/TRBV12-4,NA,TGTGCCAGCAGTTTACCAGGCGGGAGAGGGGTTGAGCAGTTCTTC,CASSLPGGRGVEQFF
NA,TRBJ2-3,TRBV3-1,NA,TGTGCCAGCAGCCAAAGAGGAGGTCCTAGCACAGATACGCAGTATTTT,CASSQRGGPSTDTQYF
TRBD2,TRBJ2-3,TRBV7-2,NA,TGTGCCAGCAGCTTAGCCGGGACTAGCTTCGGCACAGATACGCAGTATTTT,CASSLAGTSFGTDTQYF
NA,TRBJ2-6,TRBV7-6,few,TGTGCCAGCAGCGACCTGTTATCCGGGGCCAACGTCCTGACTTTC,CASSDLLSGANVLTF
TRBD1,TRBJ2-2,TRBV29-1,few,TGCAGCGCTAAATCCGGGACAGGGGTTACCGGGGAGCTGTTTTTT,CSAKSGTGVTGELFF
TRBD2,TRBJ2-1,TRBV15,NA,TGTGCCACCAGCAGAGCCCAACTAATGTCGGGAGGGCCCCATGAGCAGTTCTTC,CATSRAQLMSGGPHEQFF
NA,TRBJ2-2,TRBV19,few,TGTGCCAGTAGTATCCAGGGGTTCGGGGAGCTGTTTTTT,CASSIQGFGELFF
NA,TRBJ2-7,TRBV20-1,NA,TGCAGTGCTAGTGAGAGTGGGGGCGCGATCCACGAGCAGTACTTC,CSASESGGAIHEQYF
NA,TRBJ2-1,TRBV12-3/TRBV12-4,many,TGTGCCAGCAGTTTAAATGAGCAGTTCTTC,CASSLNEQFF
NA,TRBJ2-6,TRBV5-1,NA,TGCGCCAGCAGCTTGGAACCCGCTGGGGCCAACGTCCTGACTTTC,CASSLEPAGANVLTF
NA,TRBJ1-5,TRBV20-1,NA,TGCAGTGCTAGTTCAGGGCCTCAGCCCCAGCATTTT,CSASSGPQPQHF
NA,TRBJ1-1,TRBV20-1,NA,TGCAGTGCTAGGCAGGCCCGCGGGAACACTGAAGCTTTCTTT,CSARQARGNTEAFF
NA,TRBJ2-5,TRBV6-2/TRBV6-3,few,TGTGCCAGCAGTTCTAGGGGCGGGGATGTCTCGGAGACCCAGTACTTC,CASSSRGGDVSETQYF
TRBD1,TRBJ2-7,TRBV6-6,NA,TGTGCCGGCGGACAGGGGGTCTACGAGCAGTACTTC,CAGGQGVYEQYF
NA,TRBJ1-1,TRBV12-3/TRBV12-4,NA,TGTGCCAGCACGACAGGTTTCGCCACTGAAGCTTTCTTT,CASTTGFATEAFF
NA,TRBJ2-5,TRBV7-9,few,TGTGCCAGCAGCTTAGGATTGGGTCAAGAGACCCAGTACTTC,CASSLGLGQETQYF
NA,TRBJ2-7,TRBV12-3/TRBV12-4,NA,TGTGCCAGCGTCTGGGGCCACGAGCAGTACTTC,CASVWGHEQYF
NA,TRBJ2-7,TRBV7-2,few,TGTGCCAGCAGCTTTGAGGGCTACGAGCAGTACTTC,CASSFEGYEQYF
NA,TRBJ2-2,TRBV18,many,TGTGCCAGCTCACCTAGACAGCACGGGGAGCTGTTTTTT,CASSPRQHGELFF
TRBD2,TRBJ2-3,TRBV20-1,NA,TGCAGTGCTAGAGATCGACTAGCGGGGGGGGTGAATACGCAGTATTTT,CSARDRLAGGVNTQYF
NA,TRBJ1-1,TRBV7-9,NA,TGTGCCAGCAGCCCTAATGAGCCCGTCACTGAAGCTTTCTTT,CASSPNEPVTEAFF
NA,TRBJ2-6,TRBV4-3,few,TGCGCCAGCAGCCAAGATCTTCCCGGAACTGGGGCCAACGTCCTGACTTTC,CASSQDLPGTGANVLTF
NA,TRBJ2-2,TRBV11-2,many,TGTGCCAGCAGCTTAGATAGGGCCGGGGAGCTGTTTTTT,CASSLDRAGELFF
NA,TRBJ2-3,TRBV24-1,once,TGTGCCACCAGGGAGACAGATACGCAGTATTTT,CATRETDTQYF
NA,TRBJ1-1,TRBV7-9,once,TGTGCCAGCAGCCCTCGGAGTGAGGGAGCTTTCTTT,CASSPRSEGAFF
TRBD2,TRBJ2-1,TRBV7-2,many,TGTGCCAGCAGCTTTGTCGGCGGGGGGGCCTACAATGAGCAGTTCTTC,CASSFVGGGAYNEQFF
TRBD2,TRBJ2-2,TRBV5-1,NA,TGCGCCAGCAGCTATGAGGCTAGCGGGATTGGGGAGCTGTTTTTT,CASSYEASGIGELFF
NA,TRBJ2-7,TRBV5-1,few,TGCGCCAGCAGCTCCCCAAGCTCCTACGAGCAGTACTTC,CASSSPSSYEQYF
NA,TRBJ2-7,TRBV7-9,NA,TGTGCCAGCAGAACAGGGGGGGACTTGGAGCAGTACTTC,CASRTGGDLEQYF
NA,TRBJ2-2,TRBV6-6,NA,TGTGCCACCCAAGCCGGGGAGCTGTTTTTT,CATQAGELFF
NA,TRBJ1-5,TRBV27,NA,TGTGCCAGCAGTTTATCGATGGGCGGCGGGCCCCAGCATTTT,CASSLSMGGGPQHF
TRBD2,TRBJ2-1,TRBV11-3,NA,TGTGCCAGCAGCTTAGACCAGGGACTAGCGGGAGAAAGGTACAATGAGCAGTTCTTC,CASSLDQGLAGERYNEQFF
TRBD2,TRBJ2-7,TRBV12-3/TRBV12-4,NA,TGTGCCAGCAGTTTTGGGGGTAGCGGGAGCAGGAACTACGAGCAGTACTTC,CASSFGGSGSRNYEQYF
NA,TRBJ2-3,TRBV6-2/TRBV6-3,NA,TGTGCCAGCAGTTATATCGGCACCCTCACAGATACGCAGTATTTT,CASSYIGTLTDTQYF
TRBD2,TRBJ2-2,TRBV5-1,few,TGCGCCAGCAGCTTTACTACTAGCGGACCGAACACCGGGGAGCTGTTTTTT,CASSFTTSGPNTGELFF